Given below is one TCR beta chain in context. Antigen specificity is unknown. The V gene end was trimmed by 4 bases and the J gene end by 8 bases; junction bases not matched to a gene: 10. The CDR3 is 15 amino acids. Germline CDR1 and CDR2: SGHNT and YYREEE (reference sequence). This entry belongs to a study of shared clonotypes between healthy human individuals. Findings and caveats of the study: Estimated richness was generally greater in naive than memory subsets. Apart from blood, nothing was sampled; tissue repertoires likely differ.

The table came from immunoSEQ multiplex PCR; TCRdb's copy has only in-frame clones and leaves some out. The repertoire holds approximately 1,000,000 clones, around three quarters seen once, with about 0.52% in the top ten. The sequenced sample was memory CD4+ T cells from PBMCs. Subset reported: CD45RA-negative fraction. The receptor's source is a man aged 18 to 29 in good health. Some clones in this sample may be carry-over from other donors' samples. The chain couples TRBV5-4 to TRBJ2-1; 9 nucleotides line up with TRBD1. CDR3 DNA sequence: TGTGCCAGCAGCCGAGGACAGGGGTCGTATGATGAGCAGTTCTTC. Its protein product is CASSRGQGSYDEQFF.